The 3 T cell receptor beta chains below come from one sample, sequenced in a study of blood T cells in healthy people across ages. The second PCR ran about 6 to 11 cycles with a sample-barcoded 5' primer and J-beta primers. TCRdb re-analysed the 5' RACE reads in MiXCR, keeping a single row per CDR3 protein. Of 1,800,000 or so distinct CDR3 sequences in the sample, 35% to 50% were seen once. The sequencing input was blood. The receptors derive from a human donor in good health.

This clonotype was counted only a few times. This chain links TRBV28 with TRBJ2-7, with D possibly matching TRBD1 (6 bases). Trimming shortened V by 7 bases and J by 3 bases, and 16 bases separated the two germline ends. The CDR3 sequence is 14 residues long. Germline loops: CDR1 MDHEN, CDR2 SYDVKM. CDR3: CASKVPGHYYEQYF. The CDR3 DNA sequence: TGTGCCAGCAAGGTCCCGGGACACTACTACGAGCAGTACTTC.

The chain's CDR3 is CASSPGRLAGTLAKNIQYF. The CDR3 DNA reads TGTGCCAGCAGCCCCGGGAGACTAGCGGGGACCTTAGCCAAAAACATTCAGTACTTC. The gene calls are TRBV7-9 and TRBJ2-4; 11 bases fit TRBD2. Germline CDR1 and CDR2: SEHNR and FQNEAQ (reference sequence). This CDR3 is built from 19 residues. V gave up 5 bases and J gave up 0 bases; unmatched junction bases: 12.

The table lists this clonotype with a few counts. V is TRBV7-3 and J is TRBJ1-2, with TRBD1 matching 7 bases. Trimming removed 6 bases from V and 8 bases from J; junction bases left unmatched: 12. The CDR3 is made up of 14 amino acids. The germline CDR1 and CDR2 sequences are SGHTA and FQGTGA. The CDR3 DNA reads TGTGCCAGCAGGGGCTCAGACAGGGTGGAAGGCTACACCTTC. Translation gives CASRGSDRVEGYTF.